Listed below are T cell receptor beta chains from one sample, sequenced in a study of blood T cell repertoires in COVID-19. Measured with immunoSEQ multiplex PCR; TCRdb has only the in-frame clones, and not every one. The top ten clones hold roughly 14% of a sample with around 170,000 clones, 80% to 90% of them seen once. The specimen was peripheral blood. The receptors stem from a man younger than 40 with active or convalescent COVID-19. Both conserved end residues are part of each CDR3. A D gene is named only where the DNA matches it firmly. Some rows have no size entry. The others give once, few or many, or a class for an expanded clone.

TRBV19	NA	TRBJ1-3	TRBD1	TGTGCCAGTAGGACAGGGGGCTCTGGAAACACCATATATTTT	CASRTGGSGNTIYF
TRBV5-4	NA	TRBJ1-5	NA	TGTGCCAGCAGCTTGGGGCCCCTCAATCAGCCCCAGCATTTT	CASSLGPLNQPQHF
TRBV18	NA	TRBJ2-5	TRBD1	TGTGCCAGCTCACTACAGGGGTTGCAAGAGACCCAGTACTTC	CASSLQGLQETQYF
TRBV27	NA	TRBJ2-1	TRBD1	TGTGCCAGCAGTCCGACAGGGGGCAATGAGCAGTTCTTC	CASSPTGGNEQFF
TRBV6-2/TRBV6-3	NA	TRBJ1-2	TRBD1	TGTGCCAGCAGTTACTCCGAGACAGGGGCCTATGGCTACACCTTC	CASSYSETGAYGYTF
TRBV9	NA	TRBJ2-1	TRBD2	TGTGCCAGCAGCGAGGACGGACTAGCGGGGGGGGAGCAGTTCTTC	CASSEDGLAGGEQFF
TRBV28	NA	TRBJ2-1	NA	TGTGCCAGCAGTCCGGACAGTGAGCAGTTCTTC	CASSPDSEQFF
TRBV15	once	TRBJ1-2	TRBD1	TGTGCCACCAGCAGAGACCCCGGGACAGTTAACTATGGCTACACCTTC	CATSRDPGTVNYGYTF
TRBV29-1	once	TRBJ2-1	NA	TGCAGCGTGAGAGGGCGGCCGGGCTATGAGCAGTTCTTC	CSVRGRPGYEQFF
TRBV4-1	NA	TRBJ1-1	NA	TGCGCCAGCAGCCAAGAAACGAACAGGGATGCTTTCTTT	CASSQETNRDAFF
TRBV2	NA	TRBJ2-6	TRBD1	TGTGCCAGCAGGCCCGGGACAGGCCGCTCTGGGGCCAACGTCCTGACTTTC	CASRPGTGRSGANVLTF
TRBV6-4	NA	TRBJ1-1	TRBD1	TGTGCCAGCAGTTTAGACAGGGGGACCACTGAAGCTTTCTTT	CASSLDRGTTEAFF
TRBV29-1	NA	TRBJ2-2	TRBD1	TGCAGCGTTGAAGGACCTACCGACAGGGGGAGGACCGGGGAGCTGTTTTTT	CSVEGPTDRGRTGELFF
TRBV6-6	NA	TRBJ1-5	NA	TGTGCCAGCAGTTACCCCCAGGGGTACAATCAGCCCCAGCATTTT	CASSYPQGYNQPQHF
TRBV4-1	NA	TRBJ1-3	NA	TGCGCCAGCAGCCAAGAATGGGACACTCTCTCTGGAAACACCATATATTTT	CASSQEWDTLSGNTIYF
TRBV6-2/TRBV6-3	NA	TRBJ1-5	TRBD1	TGTGCCAGCAGTTATGACAGGGCACGATCGATGGGTCAGCCCCAGCATTTT	CASSYDRARSMGQPQHF
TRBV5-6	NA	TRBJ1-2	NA	TGTGCCACCTCGCCTGGCAGCTATGGCTACACCTTC	CATSPGSYGYTF
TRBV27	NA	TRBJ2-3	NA	TGTGCCAGCAGTATCTTACAGGGCCCACGCACAGATACGCAGTATTTT	CASSILQGPRTDTQYF
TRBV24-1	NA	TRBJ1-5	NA	TGTGCCACCAGTGATTTCACAGTGAATCAGCCCCAGCATTTT	CATSDFTVNQPQHF
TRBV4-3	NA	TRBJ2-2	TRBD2	TGCGCCAGCAGCCAAGAAGGTAAGCGGGGCGGGGAGCTGTTTTTT	CASSQEGKRGGELFF
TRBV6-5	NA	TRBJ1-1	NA	TGTGCCACCGCCCCGGGGGTGGCCTTTTCCACTGAAGCTTTCTTT	CATAPGVAFSTEAFF
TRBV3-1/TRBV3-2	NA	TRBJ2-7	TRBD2	TGTGCCAGCAGCCAAGTACCGGGAGGGAGGTACGAGCAGTACTTC	CASSQVPGGRYEQYF
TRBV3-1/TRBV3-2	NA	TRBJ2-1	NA	TGTGCCAGCAGCCCCCGGACTCTCCACAATGAGCAGTTCTTC	CASSPRTLHNEQFF
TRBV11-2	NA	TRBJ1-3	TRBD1	TGTGCCAGCAGCCCCGACAGGGCCCCTGGAAACACCATATATTTT	CASSPDRAPGNTIYF
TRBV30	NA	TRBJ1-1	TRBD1	TGTGCCTGGAGTGTAGGGGGGACAGTCCCTGAAGCTTTCTTT	CAWSVGGTVPEAFF
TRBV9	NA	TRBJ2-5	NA	TGTGCCAGCAGCGTTATTCCGGAGGATCGGACCCAGTACTTC	CASSVIPEDRTQYF
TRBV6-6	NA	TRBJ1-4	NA	TGTGCCAGCAGTTCGGGTCAGGGATTGAATGAAAAACTGTTTTTT	CASSSGQGLNEKLFF
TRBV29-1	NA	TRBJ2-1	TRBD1	TGCAGCGTTGCCGGGACAGTTCACTACAATGAGCAGTTCTTC	CSVAGTVHYNEQFF
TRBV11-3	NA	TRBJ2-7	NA	TGTGCCAGCAGTCTCGGGGGACCGCCCTACGAGCAGTACTTC	CASSLGGPPYEQYF
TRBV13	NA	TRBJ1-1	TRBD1	TGTGCCAGCAGCCCCGGACAGGGAATGAACACTGAAGCTTTCTTT	CASSPGQGMNTEAFF
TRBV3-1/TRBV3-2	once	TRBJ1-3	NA	TGTGCCAGCAGCCAAGAAGGGGCACACCCTGGAAACACCATATATTTT	CASSQEGAHPGNTIYF
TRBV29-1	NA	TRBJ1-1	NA	TGCAGCGCGCCAGGTACGCAAGCTTTCTTT	CSAPGTQAFF
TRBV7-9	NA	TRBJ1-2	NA	TGTGCCAGCAGCGAGGCGGTCGGATCGATTAACTATGGCTACACCTTC	CASSEAVGSINYGYTF
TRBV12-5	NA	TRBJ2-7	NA	TGTGCTAGCACGCAGAGCGGCTCCTACGAGCAGTACTTC	CASTQSGSYEQYF
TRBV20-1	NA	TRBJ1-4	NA	TGCAGTGCTGGCCACAGTGAAAAACTGTTTTTT	CSAGHSEKLFF
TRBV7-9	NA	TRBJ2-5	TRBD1	TGTGCCAGCAGCTACCGACAGGGAGAGACCCAGTACTTC	CASSYRQGETQYF
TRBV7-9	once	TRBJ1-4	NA	TGTGCCAGCAGCCCGGCCCTTCGAGGGGGAAATGAAAAACTGTTTTTT	CASSPALRGGNEKLFF
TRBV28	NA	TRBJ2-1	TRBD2	TGTGCCAGCAGTCAATGGCGGGGGAGCTCCTACAATGAGCAGTTCTTC	CASSQWRGSSYNEQFF
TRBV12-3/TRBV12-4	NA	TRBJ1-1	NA	TGTGCCAGCAGCCCCACTCTGGACACTGAAGCTTTCTTT	CASSPTLDTEAFF
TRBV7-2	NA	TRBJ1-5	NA	TGTGCCAGCAGCCGGACAGATCAGCCCCAGCATTTT	CASSRTDQPQHF
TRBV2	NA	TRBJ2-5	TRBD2	TGTGCCAGCCGTCGACTAGCGGGAGTCAGGCAGACCCAGTACTTC	CASRRLAGVRQTQYF
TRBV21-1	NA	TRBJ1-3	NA	TGTGCCAGCAGCTTTTACCGGGACAGCGGCAAATTCTCTGGAAACACCATATATTTT	CASSFYRDSGKFSGNTIYF
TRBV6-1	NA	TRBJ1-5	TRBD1	TGTGCCAGCAGTGAGCCAGGGGGCAACAATCAGCCCCAGCATTTT	CASSEPGGNNQPQHF
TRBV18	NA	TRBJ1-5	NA	TGTGCCAGCTCACCAAGCTCTGGAGGGGATCAGCCCCAGCATTTT	CASSPSSGGDQPQHF
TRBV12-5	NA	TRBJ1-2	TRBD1	TGTGCTAGTGGACCCGACAGGGACGACTACACCTTC	CASGPDRDDYTF
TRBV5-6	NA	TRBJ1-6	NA	TGTGCCAGCAGCTCGACGACAGTTCTTAATTCACCCCTCCACTTT	CASSSTTVLNSPLHF
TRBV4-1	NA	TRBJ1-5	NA	TGCGCCAGCAGCCAAGGACAGATTGGATTTATCGATCAGCCCCAGCATTTT	CASSQGQIGFIDQPQHF
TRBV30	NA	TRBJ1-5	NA	TGTGCCTGGAGTGTCGCAGGGAATCAGCCCCAGCATTTT	CAWSVAGNQPQHF
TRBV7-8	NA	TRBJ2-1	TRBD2	TGTGCCAGCGGGGGAGGGGCGAGGGAGCAGTTCTTC	CASGGGAREQFF
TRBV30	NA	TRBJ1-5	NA	TGTGCCTGGAGTGGTCAGGGAGGCCAGCCCCAGCATTTT	CAWSGQGGQPQHF
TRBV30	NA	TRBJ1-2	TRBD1	TGTGCCTGGACCAGGGGGCTTAGCGGCTACACCTTC	CAWTRGLSGYTF
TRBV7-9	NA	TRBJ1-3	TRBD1	TGTGCCAGCAGCATGGGGGACAGGAACACCATATATTTT	CASSMGDRNTIYF
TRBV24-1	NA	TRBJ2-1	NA	TGTGCCACTGGGGACTCCCAGAGCTCCTACAATGAGCAGTTCTTC	CATGDSQSSYNEQFF
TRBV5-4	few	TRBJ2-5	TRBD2	TGTGCCAGCAGCTTGGGACTAGCGATGGAGACCCAGTACTTC	CASSLGLAMETQYF
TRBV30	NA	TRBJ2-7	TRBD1	TGTGCCTGGAGTATTGCAGGGGGCTACGAGCAGTACTTC	CAWSIAGGYEQYF
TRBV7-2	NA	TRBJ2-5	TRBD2	TGTGCCAGCAGCGAGCAGCGGGGGGGGGAGACCCAGTACTTC	CASSEQRGGETQYF
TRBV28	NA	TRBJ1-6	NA	TGTGCCAGCAGTTTGGGAGGTGTTCGCTCACCCCTCCACTTT	CASSLGGVRSPLHF
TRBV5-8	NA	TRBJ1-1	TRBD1	TGTGCCAGCAGCTTAGGGACAGGAATGAACACTGAAGCTTTCTTT	CASSLGTGMNTEAFF
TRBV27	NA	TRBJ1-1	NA	TGTGCCAGCAGTTCCTTTGTCCTACAGGGTCTTCGGAACACTGAAGCTTTCTTT	CASSSFVLQGLRNTEAFF
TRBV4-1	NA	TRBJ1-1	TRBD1	TGCGCCACCCGGACAGGGAGGGCTGAAGCTTTCTTT	CATRTGRAEAFF